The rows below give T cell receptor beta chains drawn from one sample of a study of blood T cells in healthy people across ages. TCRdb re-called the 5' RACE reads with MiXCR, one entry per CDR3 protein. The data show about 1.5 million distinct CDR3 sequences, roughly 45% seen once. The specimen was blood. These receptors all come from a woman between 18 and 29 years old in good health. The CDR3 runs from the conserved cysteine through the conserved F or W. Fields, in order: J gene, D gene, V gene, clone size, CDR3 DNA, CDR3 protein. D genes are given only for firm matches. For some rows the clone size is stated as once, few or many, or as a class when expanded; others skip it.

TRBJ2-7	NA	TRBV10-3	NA	TGTGCCATCAGAGAAGGATTAGTAAGCTCCTACGAGCAGTACTTC	CAIREGLVSSYEQYF
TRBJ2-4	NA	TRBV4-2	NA	TGTGCCAGCAGCCAAGTTGGTTGGGGGCAGGGCAAAAACATTCAGTACTTC	CASSQVGWGQGKNIQYF
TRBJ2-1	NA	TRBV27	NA	TGTGCCAGCAGTCCCCGTGGTCTAGCAAGCTCCTACAATGAGCAGTTCTTC	CASSPRGLASSYNEQFF
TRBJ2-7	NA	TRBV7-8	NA	TGTGCCAGCAGCTTAGCGACAGCTAGCCCTCGCTACGAGCAGTACTTC	CASSLATASPRYEQYF
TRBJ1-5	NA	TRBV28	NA	TGTGCCAGCAGCAGTCCAGGGCTATTGAATCAGCCCCAGCATTTT	CASSSPGLLNQPQHF
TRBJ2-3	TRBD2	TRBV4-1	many	TGCGCCAGTTGGACTAGCGGGGATAGAGATACGCAGTATTTT	CASWTSGDRDTQYF
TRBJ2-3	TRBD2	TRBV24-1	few	TGTGCCACCAACCGGGACTACAGCACAGATACGCAGTATTTT	CATNRDYSTDTQYF
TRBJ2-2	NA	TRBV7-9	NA	TGTGCCATCGAAGGAGGGTTAATTAGTTTCGCCGGGGAGCTGTTTTTT	CAIEGGLISFAGELFF
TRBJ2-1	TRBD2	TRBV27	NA	TGTGCCAGCGGGTGGACCCTAGCGGGAGGGGATGAGCAGTTCTTC	CASGWTLAGGDEQFF
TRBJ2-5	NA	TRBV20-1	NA	TGCAGTGCTAGAGATCGTGACGGGTGGGAGACCCAGTACTTC	CSARDRDGWETQYF
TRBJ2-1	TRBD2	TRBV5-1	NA	TGCGCCAGCAGCTTGAGTTCGGGACTATACAATGAGCAGTTCTTC	CASSLSSGLYNEQFF
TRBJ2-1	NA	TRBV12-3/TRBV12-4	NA	TGTGCCAGCAGGCCCCCAAGGGGGGATGAGCAGTTCTTC	CASRPPRGDEQFF
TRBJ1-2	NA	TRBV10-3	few	TGTGCCATAGAAGACGACCATGGCTACACCTTC	CAIEDDHGYTF
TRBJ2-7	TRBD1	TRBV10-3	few	TGTGCCAGCAGTGGGACAGGGGAGCAGTACTTC	CASSGTGEQYF
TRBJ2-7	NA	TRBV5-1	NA	TGCGCCAGCAGCCCTGGACTATTGGATTACTGGGGGTACGAGCAGTACTTC	CASSPGLLDYWGYEQYF
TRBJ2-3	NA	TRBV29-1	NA	TGCAGCGTTGAAGATCGGGATGACGGGACAGATACGCAGTATTTT	CSVEDRDDGTDTQYF
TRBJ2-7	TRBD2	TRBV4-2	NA	TGTGCCAGCAGCCAACATCTAGCGGGGAACAATGAGCAGTACTTC	CASSQHLAGNNEQYF
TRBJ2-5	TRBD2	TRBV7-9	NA	TGTGCCAGCAGCTTTCCGACTAGCGGACAAGAGACCCGGTACTTC	CASSFPTSGQETRYF
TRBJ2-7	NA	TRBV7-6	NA	TGTGCCAGCAGCCCCGAAGCTGGGGGGACCTACGAGCAGTACTTC	CASSPEAGGTYEQYF
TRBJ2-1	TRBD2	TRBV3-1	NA	TGTGCCAGCAGCGTTCTAGCGGGGCGTGAGCAGTTCTTC	CASSVLAGREQFF
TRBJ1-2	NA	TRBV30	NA	TGTGGCACCGACGGCAGGCGGACCTATGGCTACACCTTC	CGTDGRRTYGYTF
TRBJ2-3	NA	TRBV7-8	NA	TGTGCCAGCAGCTTAGCCGAGGTTGGTGATACGCAGTATTTT	CASSLAEVGDTQYF
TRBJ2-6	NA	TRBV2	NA	TGTGCCAGCTCCAGACGGTCGTCTCGCTCTGGGGCCAACGTCCTGACTTTC	CASSRRSSRSGANVLTF
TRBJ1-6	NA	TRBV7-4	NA	TGTGCCAGCAGCTGTGAGCCCGGGACGCTTAAAGGGAATTCACCCCTCCACTTT	CASSCEPGTLKGNSPLHF
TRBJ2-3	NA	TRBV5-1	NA	TGCGCCAGCAGCTTGGCAGGTCGGAAAACCACAGATACGCAGTATTTT	CASSLAGRKTTDTQYF
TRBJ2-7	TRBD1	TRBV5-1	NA	TGCGCCAGCAGCTCCACAGGGGATTCCTACGAGCAGCACTTC	CASSSTGDSYEQHF
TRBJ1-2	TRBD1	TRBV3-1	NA	TGTGCCAGCAGCGATCGGGGAGGGACAGGGAAGGGATCCGGCTACACCTTC	CASSDRGGTGKGSGYTF
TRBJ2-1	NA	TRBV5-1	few	TGCGCCAGCAGCTTGGCCAGGGGGGCGAATGCTGAGCAGTTCTTC	CASSLARGANAEQFF
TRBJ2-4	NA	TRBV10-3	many	TGTGCCATCAGTGGGTTTATTCAGTACTTC	CAISGFIQYF
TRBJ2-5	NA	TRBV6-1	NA	TGTGCCAGCAGGGATGGACCCTCTTACAATGAGCAGTACTTC	CASRDGPSYNEQYF
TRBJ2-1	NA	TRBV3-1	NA	TGTGCCAGCAGCCAAGTCCTCAATGAGCAGTTCTTC	CASSQVLNEQFF
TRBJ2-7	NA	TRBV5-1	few	TGCGCCAGCAGCCCCTCCTACTCCTACGAGCAGTACTTC	CASSPSYSYEQYF
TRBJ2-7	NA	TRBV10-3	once	TGTGCCATGGGAGGTGGCCTTGGGTACGAGCAGTACTTC	CAMGGGLGYEQYF
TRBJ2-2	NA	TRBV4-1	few	TGCGCCAGCAGCCTCGACGGGGGAACGACCGGGGAGCTGTTTTTT	CASSLDGGTTGELFF
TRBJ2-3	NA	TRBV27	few	TGTGCCAGCAGGCCGACAGAGATTACAGATACGCAGTATTTT	CASRPTEITDTQYF
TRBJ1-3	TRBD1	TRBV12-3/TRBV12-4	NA	TGTGCCAGCAGTTTACGGGGGACAGGGCCCGGAAACACCATATATTTT	CASSLRGTGPGNTIYF
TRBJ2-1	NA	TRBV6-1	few	TGTGCCAGCAGGGAATACAACAATGAGCAGTTCTTC	CASREYNNEQFF
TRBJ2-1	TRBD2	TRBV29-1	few	TGCAGCGTTGAAGACCGAACCCAACCGGGACTAGACGCCTACAATGAGCAGTTCTTC	CSVEDRTQPGLDAYNEQFF
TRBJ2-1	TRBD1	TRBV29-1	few	TGCAGCGTCCCAGTCCGCCGAAATACCAGACAGGGGAGTTACAATGAGCAGTTCTTC	CSVPVRRNTRQGSYNEQFF
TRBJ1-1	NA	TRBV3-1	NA	TGTGCCAGCAGCGGGTCGGCCTCAGGCGGCACTGAAGCTTTCTTT	CASSGSASGGTEAFF
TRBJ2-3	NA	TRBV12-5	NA	TGTGCTAGCATTCCGGGCACCACAGATACGCAGTATTTT	CASIPGTTDTQYF
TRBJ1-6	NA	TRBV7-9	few	TGTGCCAGCAGCTTTTCGTCGGAGGGAGCGAATTCACCCCTCCACTTT	CASSFSSEGANSPLHF
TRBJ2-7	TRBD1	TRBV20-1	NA	TGCAGTGCCCCGCGGGGACAGGGTTCCCACGAGCAGTACTTC	CSAPRGQGSHEQYF
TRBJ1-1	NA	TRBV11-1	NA	TGTGCCAGCAGCTTTTCACAGGGCAACACTGAAGCTTTCTTT	CASSFSQGNTEAFF